These T cell receptor beta chains were read from a single sample in a study of T-cell memory formation after mild COVID-19. TCRdb independently ran MiXCR on the 5' RACE reads; one entry per CDR3 protein. The sample contains 30,000 to 35,000 distinct CDR3 sequences, around 7.7% of which appear only once. The sequenced sample consisted of PBMCs or a T cell subset sorted from them (not recorded which). These receptors all stem from a man aged 18 to 29 who had mild COVID-19 (a few samples of this study predate the infection). Cell type and time point are not known. CDR3s include the opening cysteine and the closing phenylalanine or tryptophan. The D gene is left open where the match is weak. Clone size, where shown, is once, few, many, or a class for clones that have expanded.

d_call: -
j_call: TRBJ2-2
v_call: TRBV11-3
clone_size: few
cdr3_aa: CASSLRNTGELFF
cdr3_nt: TGTGCCAGCAGCTTAAGGAACACCGGGGAGCTGTTTTTT

d_call: -
j_call: TRBJ2-1
v_call: TRBV29-1
clone_size: many
cdr3_aa: CSVPGLPSDGQFF
cdr3_nt: TGCAGCGTACCGGGACTGCCATCAGATGGGCAGTTCTTC

d_call: -
j_call: TRBJ1-2
v_call: TRBV6-6
clone_size: -
cdr3_aa: CASSDREIYGYTF
cdr3_nt: TGTGCCAGCAGCGACCGGGAGATCTATGGCTACACCTTC

d_call: -
j_call: TRBJ1-2
v_call: TRBV7-2
clone_size: many
cdr3_aa: CASSLLSGWNYGYTF
cdr3_nt: TGTGCCAGCAGCTTATTGTCGGGTTGGAACTATGGCTACACCTTC

d_call: -
j_call: TRBJ1-5
v_call: TRBV18
clone_size: -
cdr3_aa: CASSPGQGNRNQPQHF
cdr3_nt: TGTGCCAGCTCACCCGGGCAGGGCAACCGCAATCAGCCCCAGCATTTT

d_call: -
j_call: TRBJ2-1
v_call: TRBV7-3
clone_size: many
cdr3_aa: CASSPAPRNEQFF
cdr3_nt: TGTGCCAGCAGCCCCGCCCCCCGCAATGAGCAGTTCTTC

d_call: TRBD2
j_call: TRBJ2-3
v_call: TRBV7-2
clone_size: many
cdr3_aa: CASSLIAGGSTDTQYF
cdr3_nt: TGTGCCAGCAGCTTAATTGCGGGGGGGAGCACAGATACGCAGTATTTT

d_call: -
j_call: TRBJ1-4
v_call: TRBV5-6
clone_size: -
cdr3_aa: CASSLRGTEKLFF
cdr3_nt: TGTGCCAGCAGCTTGAGGGGAACAGAAAAACTGTTTTTT

d_call: -
j_call: TRBJ1-4
v_call: TRBV29-1
clone_size: -
cdr3_aa: CSASRGAGEKLFF
cdr3_nt: TGCAGCGCATCACGCGGGGCAGGTGAAAAACTGTTTTTT

d_call: -
j_call: TRBJ2-3
v_call: TRBV20-1
clone_size: many
cdr3_aa: CSARRDGGLVDTQYF
cdr3_nt: TGCAGTGCTAGACGGGACGGGGGATTAGTGGATACGCAGTATTTT

d_call: -
j_call: TRBJ2-1
v_call: TRBV5-1
clone_size: -
cdr3_aa: CASSLAGTTNEQFF
cdr3_nt: TGCGCCAGCAGCTTGGCCGGGACCACCAATGAGCAGTTCTTC

d_call: -
j_call: TRBJ1-1
v_call: TRBV11-1
clone_size: -
cdr3_aa: CASSLGRQRGTEAFF
cdr3_nt: TGTGCCAGCAGCTTAGGACGTCAGAGGGGAACTGAAGCTTTCTTT

d_call: -
j_call: TRBJ1-2
v_call: TRBV5-4
clone_size: many
cdr3_aa: CASSSQTGSDYGYTF
cdr3_nt: TGTGCCAGCAGCTCCCAAACGGGGAGTGACTATGGCTACACCTTC

d_call: -
j_call: TRBJ2-5
v_call: TRBV7-7
clone_size: many
cdr3_aa: CASSPTSTGETQYF
cdr3_nt: TGTGCCAGCAGCCCTACTAGCACTGGAGAGACCCAGTACTTC

d_call: -
j_call: TRBJ2-2
v_call: TRBV7-2
clone_size: many
cdr3_aa: CASSLQSGGNTGELFF
cdr3_nt: TGTGCCAGCAGCTTACAGTCCGGGGGGAACACCGGGGAGCTGTTTTTT

d_call: -
j_call: TRBJ2-3
v_call: TRBV7-9
clone_size: many
cdr3_aa: CASSLTIIAQYF
cdr3_nt: TGTGCCAGCAGCTTGACCATAATAGCGCAGTATTTT

d_call: -
j_call: TRBJ1-2
v_call: TRBV28
clone_size: many
cdr3_aa: CASSLPGTNRGYTF
cdr3_nt: TGTGCCAGCAGTTTACCCGGGACAAACCGAGGCTACACCTTC

d_call: TRBD1
j_call: TRBJ2-5
v_call: TRBV5-4
clone_size: few
cdr3_aa: CASSLAQGASRETQYF
cdr3_nt: TGTGCCAGCAGCTTGGCCCAGGGGGCGTCAAGGGAGACCCAGTACTTC

d_call: TRBD1
j_call: TRBJ2-5
v_call: TRBV29-1
clone_size: many
cdr3_aa: CSATQGAGKTQYF
cdr3_nt: TGCAGCGCAACACAGGGGGCAGGAAAGACCCAGTACTTC

d_call: -
j_call: TRBJ1-2
v_call: TRBV5-1
clone_size: -
cdr3_aa: CASSLGDSPYGYTF
cdr3_nt: TGCGCCAGCAGCTTGGGTGACAGTCCCTATGGCTACACCTTC

d_call: -
j_call: TRBJ1-3
v_call: TRBV20-1
clone_size: -
cdr3_aa: CSARDWGGGNTIYF
cdr3_nt: TGCAGTGCTAGAGATTGGGGAGGTGGAAACACCATATATTTT

d_call: TRBD1
j_call: TRBJ2-5
v_call: TRBV6-2/TRBV6-3
clone_size: many
cdr3_aa: CASSDRVRETQYF
cdr3_nt: TGTGCCAGCAGCGACAGGGTGCGGGAGACCCAGTACTTC

d_call: TRBD2
j_call: TRBJ2-1
v_call: TRBV14
clone_size: few
cdr3_aa: CASSSEASGGAREQFF
cdr3_nt: TGTGCCAGCAGCTCAGAGGCCAGCGGGGGGGCTCGAGAGCAGTTCTTC

d_call: TRBD1
j_call: TRBJ2-5
v_call: TRBV7-9
clone_size: many
cdr3_aa: CASSLPRGPGETQYF
cdr3_nt: TGTGCCAGCAGCTTACCCAGGGGGCCGGGAGAGACCCAGTACTTC

d_call: TRBD2
j_call: TRBJ2-3
v_call: TRBV20-1
clone_size: -
cdr3_aa: CSGAGGTDTQYF
cdr3_nt: TGCAGTGGGGCGGGGGGGACAGATACGCAGTATTTT

d_call: -
j_call: TRBJ1-2
v_call: TRBV12-3/TRBV12-4
clone_size: many
cdr3_aa: CASSLGSDYNYGYTF
cdr3_nt: TGTGCCAGCAGTTTAGGCAGTGATTATAACTATGGCTACACCTTC

d_call: -
j_call: TRBJ2-1
v_call: TRBV2
clone_size: many
cdr3_aa: CASSEQANNEQFF
cdr3_nt: TGTGCCAGCAGTGAACAGGCCAACAATGAGCAGTTCTTC

d_call: TRBD1
j_call: TRBJ1-1
v_call: TRBV12-3/TRBV12-4
clone_size: many
cdr3_aa: CASSLIQQGATEAFF
cdr3_nt: TGTGCCAGCAGTTTAATTCAACAGGGGGCGACTGAAGCTTTCTTT

d_call: -
j_call: TRBJ2-2
v_call: TRBV5-1
clone_size: -
cdr3_aa: CASSSTVNTGELFF
cdr3_nt: TGCGCCAGCAGCTCTACGGTGAACACCGGGGAGCTGTTTTTT

d_call: -
j_call: TRBJ2-5
v_call: TRBV7-8
clone_size: many
cdr3_aa: CASSLNSGYRETQYF
cdr3_nt: TGTGCCAGCAGCTTAAACTCAGGGTATCGGGAGACCCAGTACTTC

d_call: TRBD1
j_call: TRBJ2-5
v_call: TRBV11-1
clone_size: many
cdr3_aa: CASSRSGTGQETQYF
cdr3_nt: TGTGCCAGCAGCCGTTCCGGGACAGGACAAGAGACCCAGTACTTC

d_call: -
j_call: TRBJ1-1
v_call: TRBV6-4
clone_size: many
cdr3_aa: CASSDSIERVGEAFF
cdr3_nt: TGTGCCAGCAGTGACTCGATTGAAAGGGTCGGTGAAGCTTTCTTT

d_call: -
j_call: TRBJ1-1
v_call: TRBV20-1
clone_size: few
cdr3_aa: CSAPDNTEAFF
cdr3_nt: TGCAGTGCGCCGGACAACACTGAAGCTTTCTTT

d_call: TRBD1
j_call: TRBJ2-7
v_call: TRBV5-1
clone_size: few
cdr3_aa: CASSMQGATTGIYEQYF
cdr3_nt: TGCGCCAGCAGCATGCAGGGGGCTACAACGGGGATATACGAGCAGTACTTC

d_call: -
j_call: TRBJ1-1
v_call: TRBV9
clone_size: many
cdr3_aa: CASSVGVSAEAFF
cdr3_nt: TGTGCCAGCAGCGTCGGTGTTAGCGCTGAAGCTTTCTTT

d_call: -
j_call: TRBJ2-5
v_call: TRBV7-6
clone_size: many
cdr3_aa: CASSYTGAGRQETQYF
cdr3_nt: TGTGCCAGCAGCTATACCGGAGCGGGTCGGCAAGAGACCCAGTACTTC

d_call: -
j_call: TRBJ2-5
v_call: TRBV3-1
clone_size: -
cdr3_aa: CASSQDLTGETQYF
cdr3_nt: TGTGCCAGCAGCCAAGATCTCACTGGCGAGACCCAGTACTTC

d_call: -
j_call: TRBJ2-4
v_call: TRBV29-1
clone_size: few
cdr3_aa: CSVEPIGNIQYF
cdr3_nt: TGCAGCGTGGAACCGATCGGAAACATTCAGTACTTC

d_call: TRBD2
j_call: TRBJ2-3
v_call: TRBV3-1
clone_size: many
cdr3_aa: CASSPRLATDTQYF
cdr3_nt: TGTGCCAGCAGCCCCAGACTAGCCACAGATACGCAGTATTTT

d_call: -
j_call: TRBJ1-5
v_call: TRBV29-1
clone_size: -
cdr3_aa: CSVVSGVNQPQHF
cdr3_nt: TGCAGCGTCGTCTCAGGGGTCAATCAGCCCCAGCATTTT

d_call: -
j_call: TRBJ1-1
v_call: TRBV7-8
clone_size: -
cdr3_aa: CASSWGRDTEAFF
cdr3_nt: TGTGCCAGCAGCTGGGGACGGGACACTGAAGCTTTCTTT

d_call: -
j_call: TRBJ1-1
v_call: TRBV7-9
clone_size: medium-sized
cdr3_aa: CASSLQATEAFF
cdr3_nt: TGTGCCAGCAGCTTACAGGCCACTGAAGCTTTCTTT

d_call: TRBD2
j_call: TRBJ2-5
v_call: TRBV7-3
clone_size: few
cdr3_aa: CASSATSTGGAETQYF
cdr3_nt: TGTGCCAGCAGCGCCACTTCTACGGGGGGGGCTGAGACCCAGTACTTC

d_call: -
j_call: TRBJ2-1
v_call: TRBV12-3/TRBV12-4
clone_size: -
cdr3_aa: CASSGSERQFF
cdr3_nt: TGTGCCAGCAGCGGCTCGGAAAGGCAGTTCTTC

d_call: -
j_call: TRBJ1-3
v_call: TRBV9
clone_size: few
cdr3_aa: CASSADYSGNTIYF
cdr3_nt: TGTGCCAGCAGCGCTGATTACTCTGGAAACACCATATATTTT

d_call: TRBD1
j_call: TRBJ2-3
v_call: TRBV7-3
clone_size: many
cdr3_aa: CASSSSGTGIPDTQYF
cdr3_nt: TGTGCCAGCAGCTCCTCCGGGACAGGGATCCCAGATACGCAGTATTTT

d_call: TRBD2
j_call: TRBJ2-1
v_call: TRBV6-2/TRBV6-3
clone_size: many
cdr3_aa: CASTSPTGTSGFEQFF
cdr3_nt: TGTGCCAGCACCTCCCCGACCGGGACTAGCGGTTTTGAGCAGTTCTTC

d_call: TRBD1
j_call: TRBJ1-4
v_call: TRBV5-4
clone_size: -
cdr3_aa: CASRGQANEKLFF
cdr3_nt: TGTGCCAGCCGGGGACAGGCTAATGAAAAACTGTTTTTT

d_call: -
j_call: TRBJ1-5
v_call: TRBV7-2
clone_size: -
cdr3_aa: CASSTQGGYSNQPQHF
cdr3_nt: TGTGCCAGCAGCACCCAGGGAGGGTATAGCAATCAGCCCCAGCATTTT

d_call: TRBD2
j_call: TRBJ2-3
v_call: TRBV20-1
clone_size: medium-sized
cdr3_aa: CSSHSGVDTQYF
cdr3_nt: TGCAGTTCACATAGCGGGGTGGATACGCAGTATTTT

d_call: -
j_call: TRBJ2-2
v_call: TRBV3-1
clone_size: many
cdr3_aa: CASSPGRGELFF
cdr3_nt: TGTGCCAGCAGCCCGGGACGTGGGGAGCTGTTTTTT

d_call: TRBD1
j_call: TRBJ1-6
v_call: TRBV5-1
clone_size: few
cdr3_aa: CASREGADYNSPLHF
cdr3_nt: TGCGCCAGCAGGGAGGGGGCCGATTATAATTCACCCCTCCACTTT

d_call: -
j_call: TRBJ1-5
v_call: TRBV18
clone_size: many
cdr3_aa: CASSFGQIGNQPQHF
cdr3_nt: TGTGCCAGCTCGTTCGGACAAATTGGCAATCAGCCCCAGCATTTT

d_call: -
j_call: TRBJ2-1
v_call: TRBV7-2
clone_size: many
cdr3_aa: CASSPRHSTEFYNEQFF
cdr3_nt: TGTGCCAGCAGCCCTCGACATTCCACAGAGTTTTACAATGAGCAGTTCTTC

d_call: -
j_call: TRBJ1-6
v_call: TRBV20-1
clone_size: many
cdr3_aa: CSARDPRHRTYNSPLHF
cdr3_nt: TGCAGTGCTAGAGATCCAAGACACAGGACCTATAATTCACCCCTCCACTTT

d_call: -
j_call: TRBJ1-2
v_call: TRBV6-6
clone_size: many
cdr3_aa: CASSYSIGSGSNYGYTF
cdr3_nt: TGTGCCAGCAGTTACTCGATTGGCTCAGGAAGCAACTATGGCTACACCTTC

d_call: TRBD1
j_call: TRBJ1-1
v_call: TRBV20-1
clone_size: many
cdr3_aa: CSAPRGARTTEAFF
cdr3_nt: TGCAGTGCCCCCAGGGGGGCTAGGACAACTGAAGCTTTCTTT